The rows below give T cell receptor beta chains drawn from one sample of a study of monozygotic twins with inflammatory bowel disease. TCRdb reprocessed the 5' RACE reads, keeping one entry per CDR3 protein, no DNA. The listing contains more than 350,000 distinct CDR3 sequences. Sequencing was carried out using blood. The receptors here all came from a human donor with ulcerative colitis or Crohn's disease, or a healthy co-twin of an affected twin (not recorded which). CDR3s include the opening cysteine and the closing phenylalanine or tryptophan. Each record gives: V gene, J gene, CDR3 protein.

V: TRBV7-2
J: TRBJ1-1
CDR3: CASSLERAQVSEAFF

V: TRBV7-2
J: TRBJ1-5
CDR3: CASSYHREQPQHF

V: TRBV7-3
J: TRBJ2-2
CDR3: CASSLQGGISGELFF

V: TRBV7-9
J: TRBJ2-7
CDR3: CASSRIAGSGSYEQYF

V: TRBV24-1
J: TRBJ2-3
CDR3: CATSNPSVVTQYF

V: TRBV6-1
J: TRBJ1-1
CDR3: CASSGFTTEAFF

V: TRBV20-1
J: TRBJ2-3
CDR3: CSAREERGGPSTDTQYF

V: TRBV5-6
J: TRBJ2-7
CDR3: CASSLIRGSSYEQYF

V: TRBV27
J: TRBJ1-1
CDR3: CASTSRGASTGTEAFF

V: TRBV27
J: TRBJ2-7
CDR3: CASSPLAANPYEQYF

V: TRBV7-3
J: TRBJ2-1
CDR3: CASSLGVSNEQFF

V: TRBV6-1
J: TRBJ2-1
CDR3: CASRQGSRLGEQFF

V: TRBV7-8
J: TRBJ2-1
CDR3: CASSSPGQGAAYNEQFF

V: TRBV20-1
J: TRBJ2-4
CDR3: CSAFPGERAKNIQYF

V: TRBV10-3
J: TRBJ2-7
CDR3: CAISERGADEQYF

V: TRBV29-1
J: TRBJ1-1
CDR3: CSVDGSVNTEAFF

V: TRBV5-1
J: TRBJ2-1
CDR3: CASSLYAGGSNEQFF

V: TRBV7-2
J: TRBJ2-7
CDR3: CASRPGQSSYEQYF

V: TRBV28
J: TRBJ1-5
CDR3: CASRQGGSNQPQHF

V: TRBV12-3/TRBV12-4
J: TRBJ2-7
CDR3: CASSLRRGRVNF

V: TRBV6-1
J: TRBJ1-2
CDR3: CASGTGGPYGYTF

V: TRBV4-3
J: TRBJ2-1
CDR3: CASSRGAHEQFF

V: TRBV4-1
J: TRBJ1-1
CDR3: CASSLEWGSTEAFF

V: TRBV4-3
J: TRBJ2-5
CDR3: CASSQGDGGQTRPQYF

V: TRBV7-9
J: TRBJ2-7
CDR3: CASSAPTQESVEQYF

V: TRBV27
J: TRBJ1-2
CDR3: CASSLAGDRGLLRGYGYTF

V: TRBV20-1
J: TRBJ1-5
CDR3: CSAISGYQPQHF

V: TRBV29-1
J: TRBJ2-1
CDR3: CSVGGLISYNEQFF

V: TRBV7-2
J: TRBJ2-3
CDR3: CASSLNAGMDTQYF

V: TRBV7-8
J: TRBJ2-1
CDR3: CASSSTGTVGGEQFF

V: TRBV13
J: TRBJ2-7
CDR3: CASSGGQPYEQYF

V: TRBV5-1
J: TRBJ2-3
CDR3: CASKAGANTDTQYF

V: TRBV5-1
J: TRBJ2-5
CDR3: CASSPRGAETQYF

V: TRBV7-6
J: TRBJ2-1
CDR3: CASSLAGQGSRNEQFF

V: TRBV13
J: TRBJ2-1
CDR3: CASSRGRGSENEQFF

V: TRBV5-1
J: TRBJ2-3
CDR3: CASRRIATRQGDTQYF

V: TRBV6-1
J: TRBJ1-1
CDR3: CASSAGQGADTEAFF

V: TRBV6-2/TRBV6-3
J: TRBJ2-7
CDR3: CASGHQPKSEQYF

V: TRBV29-1
J: TRBJ2-7
CDR3: CSVNDNSYEQYF

V: TRBV5-1
J: TRBJ2-2
CDR3: CASSQPGTGELFF

V: TRBV3-1
J: TRBJ2-2
CDR3: CASSPPRTGANTGELFF

V: TRBV9
J: TRBJ2-2
CDR3: CASSVGGGGGTGELFF

V: TRBV6-1
J: TRBJ2-4
CDR3: CASTKWGSTKNIQYF